This entry lists 20 T cell receptor beta chains sequenced from one sample in a study of CD8 T cells in ankylosing spondylitis (dated by TCRdb to 2016 to 2017). Library preparation employed 5' RACE. The sequencing machine was an Illumina HiSeq 2500. Clones were called with MiXCR by TCRdb after fastp trimmed the public reads at Q25, and only in-frame beta chains were retained. Rows merge per CDR3 protein into single entries with the most common DNA and genes. Here the sample has more than 60,000 distinct CDR3 sequences; 5.3% occur a single time. Around 2% of the sample lies in the top ten. The sample consisted of blood, either unsorted or a sorted T cell fraction (not recorded which). Every receptor here comes from a male donor with ankylosing spondylitis or in good health (not recorded which).

This clonotype was found many times. This chain uses TRBV11-2 with TRBJ2-5; TRBD1 matches 7 bases. The CDR3 runs 14 residues. With 7 bases clipped from V and 1 base from J, the junction kept 6 bases outside the gene matches. Per germline, CDR1 SGHAT and CDR2 FQNNGV. CDR3 in DNA: TGTGCCAGCACCAGGGGGTCTAGCCAAGAGACCCAGTACTTC. This sequence encodes CASTRGSSQETQYF.

Ten or more counts support this clonotype. V is TRBV12-3 or TRBV12-4 and J is TRBJ2-7; TRBD1 agrees at 10 bases. V shed 8 bases, J shed 2 bases, and the junction held 3 bases outside the gene matches. CDR3 length: 13 amino acids. The CDR3 bases are TGTGCCAGCGGACAGGGGGTCACCTACGAGCAGTACTTC. Protein sequence: CASGQGVTYEQYF.

This clonotype showed up many times. The rearrangement uses TRBV24-1 and TRBJ1-1, with 7 bases lining up with TRBD1. The V segment lost 4 bases and the J segment 1 base; nucleotides outside the gene matches: 5. CDR1 and CDR2 from the germline V gene are KGHDR and SFDVKD. This CDR3 contains 15 residues. The CDR3 protein is CATSETQGENTEAFF. DNA of the CDR3: TGTGCCACCAGTGAGACGCAGGGGGAGAACACTGAAGCTTTCTTT.

This clonotype was seen repeatedly, ten times or more. The V call is TRBV20-1, the J call TRBJ1-4, with D possibly TRBD1 on 6 matching bases. The CDR3 sequence is 12 residues long. The germline V gene has CDR1 DFQATT and CDR2 SNEGSKA (reference sequence). V lost 5 bases and J lost 10, with 14 bases in between. The CDR3 DNA reads TGCAGTGCTCCGATTCTAGGGGGAAAACTGTTTTTT. This gives the protein CSAPILGGKLFF.

This clonotype was counted at least ten times. The chain has TRBV25-1 and TRBJ1-1; 11 nucleotides agree with TRBD1. The trim removed 6 bases at V and 4 bases at J, leaving 10 bases unmatched. The germline CDR1 and CDR2 sequences are MGHDK and SYGVNS. The CDR3 is made up of 16 amino acids. The CDR3 sequence is CASSAKRTGGPTEAFF. The CDR3 DNA is TGTGCCAGCAGCGCAAAAAGGACAGGGGGCCCCACTGAAGCTTTCTTT.

Ten or more counts support this clonotype. The J gene is TRBJ1-1, the V gene TRBV5-1; D is perhaps TRBD1 (6 bases). The CDR3 totals 15 residues. Germline V gene sequence: CDR1 SGHRS, CDR2 YFSETQ. Trimming removed 2 bases from V and 4 bases from J, with 15 bases in between. CDR3 nucleotides: TGCGCCAGCAGCTTTGGTGGGTTAGGGGGCACTGAAGCTTTCTTT. The encoded protein is CASSFGGLGGTEAFF.

This clonotype was seen repeatedly, ten times or more. The chain combines TRBV19 with TRBJ2-3; D not resolved. This CDR3 has 12 amino acids. Germline V gives CDR1 LNHDA, CDR2 SQIVND (reference sequence). The V and J ends lost 5 bases and 5 bases respectively, with 8 bases between them. The CDR3 spells CASSPTRDTQYF. CDR3 DNA sequence: TGTGCCAGTAGTCCGACCCGAGATACGCAGTATTTT.

The chain combines TRBV20-1 with TRBJ2-1, with TRBD1 matching 8 bases. Trimming took 8 bases from V and 6 from J; bases not matched to a gene: 12. Germline V lookup: CDR1 DFQATT, CDR2 SNEGSKA (reference sequence). The CDR3 length is 14 residues. The CDR3 is CSTSPGQEGNEQFF. The DNA for the CDR3 is TGCAGTACATCCCCGGGACAGGAGGGCAATGAGCAGTTCTTC.

In its sample, this clonotype was seen many times. This rearrangement joins TRBV20-1 to TRBJ2-3, with D possibly TRBD2 on 7 matching bases. V was cut by 6 bases and J by 3 bases, with 25 bases left in between. This CDR3 is built from 17 residues. Germline assignment: CDR1 DFQATT and CDR2 SNEGSKA (reference sequence). The CDR3 DNA sequence: TGCAGTGCCCCAGATGCCGGTGGGGGGGCGTTTACAGATACGCAGTATTTT. Translated: CSAPDAGGGAFTDTQYF.

This clonotype has ten or more counts. The chain couples TRBV5-1 to TRBJ2-5, with D perhaps being TRBD1 or TRBD2 (5 bases each). Germline V lookup: CDR1 SGHRS, CDR2 YFSETQ. The CDR3 extends over 14 amino acids. Trimming shortened V by 0 bases and J by 1 base, and 7 bases separated the two germline ends. In DNA, the CDR3 is TGCGCCAGCAGCTTGGGGGGGACCCAAGAGACCCAGTACTTC. This translates into CASSLGGTQETQYF. Full variable domain (rest looked up from reference TRBV5-1 and TRBJ2-5): KAGVTQTPRYLIKTRGQQVTLSCSPISGHRSVSWYQQTPGQGLQFLFEYFSETQRNKGNFPGRFSGRQFSNSRSEMNVSTLELGDSALYLCASSLGGTQETQYFGPGTRLLVL.

The count of this clonotype is one. A read error may explain this, as a much larger clone is one base away. The chain has TRBV12-3 or TRBV12-4 and TRBJ1-6; a weak D match, TRBD1 (5 bases). Trimming shortened V by 5 bases and J by 0 bases, and 11 bases separated the two germline ends. This CDR3 is built from 16 residues. CDR3 nucleotide sequence: TGTGCCAGCAGTGGGGAGGGGAGCTCCTATAATTCACCCCTCCACTTT. Residues: CASSGEGSSYNSPLHF.

A few counts support this clonotype. This sequence joins TRBV7-2 and TRBJ1-4; 7 bases align to TRBD1. Germline V lookup: CDR1 SGHTA, CDR2 FQGNSA. The CDR3 has 15 residues. V dropped 6 bases and J dropped 7; count of bases not matched to a gene: 11. CDR3 sequence reads: CASSLNRGGSEKLFF. CDR3 DNA: TGTGCCAGCAGTCTCAACAGGGGCGGGAGTGAAAAACTGTTTTTT.

This clonotype appeared many times. The chain employs TRBV2 and TRBJ2-1; 9 nucleotides agree with TRBD1. CDR3 length equals 14 residues. V lost 7 bases to trimming and J lost 7 bases; unmatched junction nucleotides: 8. Germline CDR1 SNHLY, CDR2 FYNNEI. The CDR3: CASTGQGSGNEQFF. CDR3 nucleotides: TGTGCCAGCACGGGACAGGGCTCGGGGAATGAGCAGTTCTTC.

The table lists this clonotype with many counts. This chain connects TRBV6-2 or TRBV6-3 to TRBJ2-2; D perhaps matches TRBD2 (6 bases). The germline V gene encodes CDR1 MNHEY and CDR2 SVGEGT. The ends were cut back, 5 bases at V and 7 bases at J, with 17 bases in the middle. The CDR3 loop spans 15 amino acids. DNA for the CDR3: TGTGCCAGCAGTGCATTTCGGAGGGGTGGCGGGGAGCTGTTTTTT. It codes for CASSAFRRGGGELFF.

This clonotype has a count of ten or more. V usage is TRBV2 and J usage is TRBJ2-2; D gene ambiguous. V was shortened by 0 bases and J by 6 bases, with 8 bases between the two germline ends. Germline CDR1 and CDR2: SNHLY and FYNNEI. The CDR3 contains 14 residues. CDR3 loop: CASSEASKPGELFF. The CDR3 region has the DNA TGTGCCAGCAGTGAAGCGTCCAAACCCGGGGAGCTGTTTTTT.

The sample holds many counts of this clonotype. This chain uses TRBV21-1 with TRBJ1-1; no DNA check was done on the table's D call, TRBD1. TRBV21-1 counts as a pseudogene. The length of the CDR3 is 13 residues. The CDR3 DNA reads TGTGCCAGCAGCAAAGGGGGGTGCACTGAAGCTTTCTTT. Translated: CASSKGGCTEAFF.

This clonotype was recorded at least ten times. This chain links TRBV20-1 with TRBJ2-7; TRBD1 aligns across 8 bases. Trimming cost V 8 bases and J 5 bases; bases outside gene matches: 5. The CDR3 extends over 11 amino acids. Germline lookup yields CDR1 DFQATT and CDR2 SNEGSKA (reference sequence). In DNA, the CDR3 is TGCAGTCCCGGACAGGGCAACGAGCAGTACTTC. Its protein product is CSPGQGNEQYF.

This clonotype has just one count. V gene TRBV12-3 or TRBV12-4 combines with J gene TRBJ2-2, with 8 positions matching TRBD2. CDR3 length: 13 residues. Unmatched junction bases numbered 9, after V lost 8 bases and J lost 10 bases. CDR3 sequence: CASGPGGEKELFF. The CDR3 coding sequence is TGTGCCAGCGGCCCGGGGGGGGAGAAGGAGCTGTTTTTT.

The genes are TRBV4-2 and TRBJ1-1; D gene uncertain. The CDR3 totals 15 residues. Trimming stripped 0 bases from V and 5 bases from J, with 13 bases between. Looked up from germline, CDR1 is LGHNA and CDR2 is YNFKEQ. CDR3 region: CASSQEWQAGTEAFF. As DNA, the CDR3 is TGTGCCAGCAGCCAAGAGTGGCAGGCGGGAACTGAAGCTTTCTTT.

This clonotype was picked up many times. The chain combines TRBV12-3 or TRBV12-4 with TRBJ2-7; no reliable D call. CDR3 length: 14 amino acids. V lost 7 bases and J lost 5, with 18 bases in between. As DNA, the CDR3 is TGTGCCAGCACACCGACGGCACGAGTCCACGAGCAGTACTTC. This gives the protein CASTPTARVHEQYF.